This T cell receptor (beta chain) was profiled in a study of circulating CD8 cells and anti-PD-1 response in melanoma (dated by TCRdb to the early 2020s). Regarding the research as a whole: Nivolumab was given to patients intravenously at 3 mg/kg every 2 weeks. Of the roughly 13 patients in the melanoma cohort, seven received anti-PD-1 as first-line therapy and six had prior targeted therapy or immunotherapy. Patients with complete or partial responses were classified as responders; those with stable or progressive disease (RECIST v1.1) as non-responders. The TCR repertoire analysis included around 11 melanoma patients, of whom 7 were non-responders and 4 were responders. On on-treatment samples, PD-1 was detected using a biotinylated anti-human IgG4 antibody. Overall results and qualifications from the work: Only baseline and M1 samples from a small cohort with few responders were used in the published TCR repertoire comparisons. Because material was limited, most experiments were generally run without replicates. Since no tumor material could be accessed, the researchers instead assessed tumor reactivity using peptide assays on expanded sorted subsets. Repertoires were largely private between subsets, with under 8% of TRB clonotypes shared at M1; sharing was highest between DPOS and TIGIT. Diversity was greatest in the DNEG repertoire, PD-1 and DPOS had similar and higher clonality, and TIGIT repertoires had the lowest diversity. The authors pointed out that the cohort included both treatment-naive and previously treated patients, and that this mix could influence the results.

Using a BD FACSAria II cell sorter, four subsets defined by PD-1 and/or TIGIT were sorted out of live CD3+CD8+TCRalphabeta+ cells. To characterize relevance to anti-PD-1 therapy response, circulating CD8 T cells were sorted into four subsets based on PD-1 and TIGIT expression. Both TCR alpha and TCR beta chains were sequenced from each sorted CD8 T-cell subset. Peripheral blood was collected before the first anti-PD-1 injection, after two injections and after four injections. Ficoll gradient centrifugation was used to isolate PBMCs immediately. Until use, PBMCs were stored frozen in liquid nitrogen in RPMI containing around 19% FCS and around 9.2% DMSO. After thawing, PBMCs were stained with a viability dye and with antibodies against CD3, CD8alpha, TCRalphabeta, PD-1 and TIGIT. Total RNA was extracted with the RNeasy Kit, and a RIN above 7 was reached by every sample. This sample was sequenced with a NextSeq 500. TCR libraries were prepared from approximately 14 ng of total RNA with the QIAseq Immune Repertoire RNA Library Kit, Human TCR Panel. TCR libraries were sequenced on an Illumina NextSeq with a Mid Output V2 kit, using asymmetric 261x41 paired-end reads. Each TCR library was diluted to about 3.8 nM, after which the TCR libraries were pooled, denatured and loaded at 1.0 pM. Processing in the source paper ran as follows. TCR FASTQ files were processed in the QIAGEN GeneGlobe Data Analysis Center, and downstream analysis was performed in R 3.5.2. Clonality was computed as one minus Shannon entropy normalized by the log of the number of unique productive sequences. For each subset, Fisher exact tests at 5% FDR were used to find TRA or TRB clonotypes whose abundance differed between baseline and M1. Clonotypes with differential abundance were put into four groups: emerging, expanding, contracting or non-expanding/contracting. Morisita's overlap index was used to measure how much repertoires overlapped between patients. The public reads were reprocessed in TCRdb via fastp at Q25 and MiXCR, keeping in-frame beta chains. Rows merge per CDR3 protein into single entries with the most common DNA and genes. TCRdb's processing, not the study's, gives the V and J calls here. Counted in this sample were approximately 990 distinct CDR3 sequences; around 8.3% of them appeared once. The top ten clonotypes cover 16% of the sample.

Taking its sample share into account, this clonotype is medium-sized (0.01 to 0.1%). Its target antigen remains unknown. No per-base quality is available; no much larger clone lies one base away. The CDR3 sequence holds 16 residues, the cysteine and phenylalanine included. Of the read, only the CDR3 DNA is kept; its 48 bases are in frame from base 1. V is pared back by 1 base and J by 1 base, with 10 bases lying between the germline termini. The CDR1 and CDR2 encoded by the germline V gene are MDHEN and SYDVKM. The specimen was CD8+ T cells from PBMCs, collected at baseline or after one month of anti-PD-1 therapy (not recorded which). This TCR was recovered from a human donor with melanoma. The chain was built from TRBV28 and TRBJ2-2, with the identity of the D gene unclear. The sequenced DNA: TGTGCCAGCAGTTTATCCCCACTGAGGAACACCGGGGAGCTGTTTTTT. It specifies CASSLSPLRNTGELFF.